A selection of T cell receptor beta chains follows, all from one sample in a study of cytomegalovirus exposure and HLA in healthy donors. Assay used: immunoSEQ multiplex PCR; TCRdb lists only in-frame clones, some missing. The sample carries about 96,000 clones, approximately 75% recorded once. Material: PBMCs. These receptors all stem from a female donor in good health and CMV-seropositive. CDR3s include the opening cysteine and the closing phenylalanine or tryptophan. D genes are given only for firm matches. Where a row states a size, it is once, few, many or the class of an expanded clone; other rows omit it.

clone_size j_call v_call d_call cdr3_nt cdr3_aa
- TRBJ1-1 TRBV2 TRBD1 TGTGCCAGCAGAAGAAGGGGACCTACCGGGACAGGGTTTAGCGCTGAAGCTTTCTTT CASRRRGPTGTGFSAEAFF
- TRBJ2-1 TRBV5-1 - TGCGCCAGCAACGCAGGGGGGCTCTACAATGAGCAGTTCTTC CASNAGGLYNEQFF
- TRBJ1-1 TRBV4-2 - TGTGCCAGCAGCGCTTACACAGGAATGAACACTGAAGCTTTCTTT CASSAYTGMNTEAFF
- TRBJ2-2 TRBV7-2 - TGTGCCAGCAGCCCGGACAGAGCCACCGGGGAGCTGTTTTTT CASSPDRATGELFF
- TRBJ1-1 TRBV19 - TGTGCCAGTAGTATCTTTCGGGGATCTGAAGCTTTCTTT CASSIFRGSEAFF
few TRBJ2-2 TRBV7-8 - TGTGCCAGCAGCTTAGAGAGAAACGGGGAGCTGTTTTTT CASSLERNGELFF
- TRBJ1-2 TRBV4-1 TRBD1 TGCGCCAGCAGCCGCTTACAGGGGGGAAGTGTATACTATGGCTACACCTTC CASSRLQGGSVYYGYTF
- TRBJ1-2 TRBV4-1 TRBD1 TGCGCCAGCAGCCCGAGGCAACAGGACAGGGTGTACTATGGCTACACCTTC CASSPRQQDRVYYGYTF
- TRBJ2-1 TRBV6-1 TRBD2 TGTGCCAGCAGTGTTAGCGGGGTACGTCAGTTCTTC CASSVSGVRQFF
- TRBJ2-5 TRBV15 TRBD2 TGTGCCACCAGCAGAGGACTAGCGGGAGAGACCCAGTACTTC CATSRGLAGETQYF
- TRBJ2-5 TRBV7-2 TRBD2 TGTGCCAGCAGCTTAAGGACTAGCGGGGGGGGAGAGACCCAGTACTTC CASSLRTSGGGETQYF
few TRBJ1-1 TRBV6-6 - TGTGCCAGCAGTCAACTATGGGCGGACAGAGACACTGAAGCTTTCTTT CASSQLWADRDTEAFF
- TRBJ2-5 TRBV5-6 - TGTGCCAGCAGCCGACAGAGCCAAGAGACCCAGTACTTC CASSRQSQETQYF
- TRBJ1-2 TRBV6-1 TRBD1 TGTGCCAGCAGTGGGACAGGGGAAACCAGTGGCTACACCTTC CASSGTGETSGYTF
- TRBJ2-1 TRBV28 - TGTGCCAGCAGTTTACTGGGGCAGGATGAGCAGTTCTTC CASSLLGQDEQFF
- TRBJ2-1 TRBV4-1 TRBD2 TGCGCCAGCAGCCAAGGCGTAGCGGGGGCCTACAATGAGCAGTTCTTC CASSQGVAGAYNEQFF
- TRBJ1-6 TRBV28 - TGTGCCAGCAGCCTGGGCGGGATGCATAATTCACCCCTCCACTTT CASSLGGMHNSPLHF
- TRBJ2-1 TRBV9 TRBD2 TGTGCCAGCAGCCCCATGGATTGGCTAGCGGAATACAATGAGCAGTTCTTC CASSPMDWLAEYNEQFF
- TRBJ2-1 TRBV7-3 TRBD1 TGTGCCAGCAGCCCCGTCGCAGGGGGCAACTACAATGAGCAGTTCTTC CASSPVAGGNYNEQFF
few TRBJ1-3 TRBV4-1 TRBD1 TGCGCCAGCAGCCAAGGGACTAACAGGGGAGGAAACACCATATATTTT CASSQGTNRGGNTIYF
few TRBJ2-5 TRBV11-2 TRBD2 TGTGCCAGCAGCTTAGACTCTAGCGGGGCCGCCAGGGAGCAGTACTTC CASSLDSSGAAREQYF
- TRBJ2-5 TRBV2 - TGTGCCAGCGGCCGGGACTCCAGGTACCAAGAGACCCAGTACTTC CASGRDSRYQETQYF
- TRBJ2-5 TRBV30 - TGTGCCTGGAGTGTATTGGCACGAACTGGAGAAGAGACCCAGTACTTC CAWSVLARTGEETQYF
- TRBJ2-7 TRBV9 TRBD1 TGTGCCAGCAGCCCCCTACAGGGGCAGTTGGGCGAGCAGTACTTC CASSPLQGQLGEQYF
- TRBJ1-2 TRBV28 - TGTGCCAGCAGTTTATGGGTGCAGAACTATGGCTACACCTTC CASSLWVQNYGYTF
- TRBJ1-3 TRBV14 - TGTGCCAGCAGCCAACTCGGACGGGACTCTGGAAACACCATATATTTT CASSQLGRDSGNTIYF
- TRBJ2-6 TRBV5-1 - TGCGCCAGCAGCTTTTACTCACAGGTGACCGACTCTGGGGCCAACGTCCTGACTTTC CASSFYSQVTDSGANVLTF
- TRBJ2-1 TRBV28 - TGTGCCAGCAGGAGGCTCTACAATGAGCAGTTCTTC CASRRLYNEQFF
- TRBJ2-6 TRBV6-4 TRBD2 TGTGCCAGCAGTGCGACTAGCGGGGGATCTGGGGCCAACGTCCTGACTTTC CASSATSGGSGANVLTF
- TRBJ2-7 TRBV4-2 - TGTGCCAGCAGCCAATCCCTCGACGGAGACTACGAGCAGTACTTC CASSQSLDGDYEQYF
- TRBJ2-1 TRBV11-3 - TGTGCCAGCAGCTTAGCGACAACAGGGACATACAATGAGCAGTTCTTC CASSLATTGTYNEQFF
medium-sized TRBJ2-2 TRBV4-3 - TGCGCCAGCAGCCAAGGGTCGGACTCGAACACCGGGGAGCTGTTTTTT CASSQGSDSNTGELFF
- TRBJ1-3 TRBV11-2 TRBD1 TGTGCCAGCAGCGGGGGGACAGGGGGAGGAAACACCATATATTTT CASSGGTGGGNTIYF
few TRBJ2-3 TRBV19 TRBD1 TGTGCCACCCGGACAGGGGGCTCCACAGATACGCAGTATTTT CATRTGGSTDTQYF
- TRBJ1-3 TRBV28 - TGTGCCAGCAGTTACTCGGCGGGCATATCCTCTGGAAACACCATATATTTT CASSYSAGISSGNTIYF
- TRBJ1-1 TRBV28 - TGTGCCAGCAGTGTCGCGGGACGCACTGAAGCTTTCTTT CASSVAGRTEAFF
- TRBJ2-1 TRBV30 TRBD1 TGTGCCTGGAGTGTACATTCGGGACAGGGGCAGTTCTTC CAWSVHSGQGQFF
- TRBJ2-7 TRBV18 TRBD1 TGTGCCAGCTCACCACGGAAAACAGGGGGCTCCTACGAGCAGTACTTC CASSPRKTGGSYEQYF
- TRBJ2-2 TRBV15 TRBD2 TGTGCCACCAGCAGAGGAACTAGCGGGAGGTCCGGGGAGCTGTTTTTT CATSRGTSGRSGELFF
few TRBJ1-1 TRBV6-6 TRBD1 TGTGCCAGCCGAGAGACAGGGGCAAACACTGAAGCTTTCTTT CASRETGANTEAFF
- TRBJ1-2 TRBV4-1 - TGCGCCAGCAGCCCTAGCCCCGAGCGGATGGCCTATGGCTACACCTTC CASSPSPERMAYGYTF
- TRBJ1-2 TRBV28 - TGTGCCAGCAGTTCCAATAACTATGGCTACACCTTC CASSSNNYGYTF
once TRBJ1-6 TRBV7-8 TRBD1 TGTGCCAGCAGCTTCAGGGGGAATTCACCCCTCCACTTT CASSFRGNSPLHF
- TRBJ2-6 TRBV6-5 - TGTGCCAGCAGTTCCCAGACTACCTCTGGGGCCAACGTCCTGACTTTC CASSSQTTSGANVLTF
few TRBJ1-1 TRBV4-1 TRBD1 TGCGCCAGCAGCCAACTACAGGGGACGTACACTGAAGCTTTCTTT CASSQLQGTYTEAFF
- TRBJ1-5 TRBV28 TRBD1 TGTGCCAGCAGGGAGACAGGGGCCGGTCAGCCCCAGCATTTT CASRETGAGQPQHF
- TRBJ1-1 TRBV7-8 - TGTGCCAGCAGCTTAGCTCCTAACACTGAAGCTTTCTTT CASSLAPNTEAFF
- TRBJ2-5 TRBV7-2 TRBD2 TGTGCCAGCAGCCCCGACCCTAGCGGGTTACCAGAGACCCAGTACTTC CASSPDPSGLPETQYF
- TRBJ2-5 TRBV2 TRBD1 TGTGCCAGCAGTGACCGGACAGGGGACGTAGAGACCCAGTACTTC CASSDRTGDVETQYF
- TRBJ2-2 TRBV6-1 TRBD2 TGTGCCGGAGACAGAACGGGAGGGGCCGGGGAGCTGTTTTTT CAGDRTGGAGELFF
- TRBJ1-6 TRBV10-2 - TGCGCCACGGGTGGTCCGATGAATTCACCCCTCCACTTT CATGGPMNSPLHF
- TRBJ2-3 TRBV7-6 TRBD2 TGTGCCAGCAGCTTAGCGCCGGAGACTAGCACGCTCACAGATACGCAGTATTTT CASSLAPETSTLTDTQYF
few TRBJ2-7 TRBV7-9 - TGTGCCAGCAGCTTCGGGGGATCCTCCTACGAGCAGTACTTC CASSFGGSSYEQYF